This T cell receptor beta chain was documented in a study of monozygotic twins with inflammatory bowel disease. The length of the CDR3 is 13 residues. Germline lookup yields CDR1 LNHNV and CDR2 YYDKDF (reference sequence). TCRdb re-called the 5' RACE reads and catalogs CDR3 proteins one per entry, DNA excluded. This sample's table reports 400,000 to 500,000 distinct CDR3 sequences. The receptor was isolated from a human donor with ulcerative colitis or Crohn's disease, or a healthy co-twin of an affected twin (not recorded which). The sample taken for sequencing was blood. The chain carries TRBV15 and TRBJ2-1; TCRdb's D call of TRBD1 is untestable without DNA. The CDR3 loop reads CATSSRTGNEQFF.